This T cell receptor beta chain was identified in a study of cytomegalovirus exposure and HLA in healthy donors. A multiplex PCR was run with 60 Vbeta primers and 13 Jbeta primers. Libraries were prepared by immunoSEQ multiplex PCR; TCRdb keeps only in-frame clonotypes and omits some of them. Of about 170,000 clones in the sample, over 80% are singletons; the top ten hold 0.95% to 1.5%. The germline V gene encodes CDR1 SGHDT and CDR2 YYEEEE. The J segment lost 1 base and the V segment lost 5 bases, leaving 6 bases of the junction unmatched. This CDR3 spans 14 amino acids. The chain employs TRBV5-6 and TRBJ2-7, with TRBD1 matching 7 bases. Input material: PBMCs. This TCR was recovered from a boy between 2 and 10 years old in good health and CMV-seronegative. CDR3 nucleotides: TGTGCCAGCAGACAAACAGGGGAATCCTACGAGCAGTACGTC. It translates to CASRQTGESYEQYV.